The rows below give T cell receptor beta chains drawn from one sample of a study of cytomegalovirus exposure and HLA in healthy donors. Libraries were prepared by immunoSEQ multiplex PCR; TCRdb keeps only in-frame clonotypes and omits some of them. The sample holds about 160,000 clones, about 77% seen once. Material: PBMCs. These receptors originate from a man aged 25 to 40 in good health and CMV-seronegative. The CDR3 runs from the conserved cysteine through the conserved F or W.

CDR3 protein,V gene,J gene
CASSQDPQGDQPQHF,TRBV4-2,TRBJ1-5
CASSELGQSSLGQYF,TRBV2,TRBJ2-7
CASSEYHPGQSSYNSPLHF,TRBV6-1,TRBJ1-6
CASTAGQSYEQYF,TRBV28,TRBJ2-7
CASSLLDRGLTEAFF,TRBV14,TRBJ1-1
CASRADWTGAQRGYTF,TRBV28,TRBJ1-2
CASSPGTESHTQYF,TRBV18,TRBJ2-3
CASSLSPSGGYEQYF,TRBV27,TRBJ2-7
CASSLQGGATNEKLFF,TRBV7-8,TRBJ1-4
CASRQGERYEQYF,TRBV6-6,TRBJ2-7